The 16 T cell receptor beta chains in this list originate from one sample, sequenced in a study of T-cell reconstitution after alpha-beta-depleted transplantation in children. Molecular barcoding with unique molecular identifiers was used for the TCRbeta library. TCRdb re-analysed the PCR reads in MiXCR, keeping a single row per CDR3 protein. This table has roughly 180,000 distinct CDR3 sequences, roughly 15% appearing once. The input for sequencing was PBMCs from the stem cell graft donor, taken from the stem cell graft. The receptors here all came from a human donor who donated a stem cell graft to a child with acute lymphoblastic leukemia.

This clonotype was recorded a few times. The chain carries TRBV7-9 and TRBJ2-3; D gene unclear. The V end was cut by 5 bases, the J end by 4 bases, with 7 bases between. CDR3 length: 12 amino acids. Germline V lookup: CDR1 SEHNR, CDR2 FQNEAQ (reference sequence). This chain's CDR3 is CASSIQADTQYF. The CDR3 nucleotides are TGTGCCAGCAGCATCCAGGCAGATACGCAGTATTTT.

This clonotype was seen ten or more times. The CDR3 sequence is CASSPSGDTGELFF. The CDR3 DNA follows: TGTGCCAGCAGCCCTTCGGGAGACACCGGGGAGCTGTTTTTT. The rearrangement joins TRBV7-9 to TRBJ2-2; D may be TRBD2 (6 bases). There are 14 residues in the CDR3. V lost 5 bases and J 3 bases, leaving 10 bases between the germline ends. Germline V CDR1 and CDR2: SEHNR, FQNEAQ (reference sequence).

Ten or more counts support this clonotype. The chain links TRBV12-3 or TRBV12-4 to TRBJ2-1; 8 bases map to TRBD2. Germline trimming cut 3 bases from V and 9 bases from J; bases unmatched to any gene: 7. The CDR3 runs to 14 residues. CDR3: CASSFSGRLGEQFF. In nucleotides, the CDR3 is TGTGCCAGCAGTTTCAGCGGGAGACTGGGTGAGCAGTTCTTC.

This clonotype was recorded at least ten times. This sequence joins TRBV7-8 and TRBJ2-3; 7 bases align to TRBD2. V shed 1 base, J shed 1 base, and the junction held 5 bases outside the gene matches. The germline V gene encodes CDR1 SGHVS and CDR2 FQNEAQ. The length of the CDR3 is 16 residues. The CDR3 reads CASSLVAGDRTDTQYF. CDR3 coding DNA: TGTGCCAGCAGCTTAGTTGCGGGAGACCGCACAGATACGCAGTATTTT.

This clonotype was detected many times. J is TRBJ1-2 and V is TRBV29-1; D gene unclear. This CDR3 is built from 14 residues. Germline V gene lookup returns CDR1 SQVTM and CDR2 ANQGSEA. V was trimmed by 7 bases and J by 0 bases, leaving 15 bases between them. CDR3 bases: TGCAGCGCTCCTGCGGGAGATTCTAACTATGGCTACACCTTC. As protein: CSAPAGDSNYGYTF.

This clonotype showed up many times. The CDR3 loop reads CAWSANRGGFANYGYTF. The DNA of the CDR3 is TGTGCCTGGAGTGCGAACAGGGGTGGATTTGCTAACTATGGCTACACCTTC. The chain employs TRBV30 and TRBJ1-2, with 7 bases lining up with TRBD1. CDR3 size: 17 residues. Germline V CDR1 and CDR2: GTSNPN, SVGIG (reference sequence). J was trimmed by 0 bases and V by 1 base; bases with no gene match: 11.

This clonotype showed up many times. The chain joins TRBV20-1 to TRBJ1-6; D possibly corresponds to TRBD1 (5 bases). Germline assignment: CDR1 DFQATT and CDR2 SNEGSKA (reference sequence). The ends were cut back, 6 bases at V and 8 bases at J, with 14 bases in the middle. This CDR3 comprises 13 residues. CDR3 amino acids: CSAHDRDYSPLHF. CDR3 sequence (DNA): TGCAGTGCGCACGACAGAGATTATTCACCCCTCCACTTT.

The CDR3 DNA is TGTGCCAGCAGCCCTGCTAACTCCTACAATGAGCAGTTCTTC. Residues: CASSPANSYNEQFF. The genes are TRBV12-3 or TRBV12-4 and TRBJ2-1; no clear D gene. V lost 6 bases and J lost 0, with 9 bases in between. The CDR3 has 14 residues.

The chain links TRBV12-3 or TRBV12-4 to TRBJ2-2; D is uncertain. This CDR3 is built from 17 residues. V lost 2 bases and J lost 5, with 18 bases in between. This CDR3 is CASSLPRRFRVTGELFF. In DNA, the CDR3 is TGTGCCAGCAGTTTACCAAGAAGATTTAGGGTTACCGGGGAGCTGTTTTTT.

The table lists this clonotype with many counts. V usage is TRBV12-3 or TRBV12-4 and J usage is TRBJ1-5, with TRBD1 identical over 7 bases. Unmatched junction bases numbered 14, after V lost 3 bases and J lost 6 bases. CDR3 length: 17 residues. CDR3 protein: CASSFRQGQMLSQPQHF. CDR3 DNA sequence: TGTGCCAGCAGTTTCCGACAGGGACAGATGTTGAGTCAGCCCCAGCATTTT.

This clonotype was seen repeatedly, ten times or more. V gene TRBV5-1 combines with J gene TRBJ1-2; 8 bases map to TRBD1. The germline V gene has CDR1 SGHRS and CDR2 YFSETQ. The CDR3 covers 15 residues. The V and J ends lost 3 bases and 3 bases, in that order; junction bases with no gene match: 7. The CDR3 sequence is CASSSDRGSDYGYTF. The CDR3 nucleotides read TGCGCCAGCAGCTCCGACAGGGGATCGGACTATGGCTACACCTTC.

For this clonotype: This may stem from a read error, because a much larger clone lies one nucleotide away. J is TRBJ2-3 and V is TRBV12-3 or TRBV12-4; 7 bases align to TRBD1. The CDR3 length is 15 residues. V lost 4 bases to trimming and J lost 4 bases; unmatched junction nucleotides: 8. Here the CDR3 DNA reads TGTGCCAGCAGTTGGGACAGTCCGAGCCCAGATACGCAGTATTTT. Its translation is CASSWDSPSPDTQYF.

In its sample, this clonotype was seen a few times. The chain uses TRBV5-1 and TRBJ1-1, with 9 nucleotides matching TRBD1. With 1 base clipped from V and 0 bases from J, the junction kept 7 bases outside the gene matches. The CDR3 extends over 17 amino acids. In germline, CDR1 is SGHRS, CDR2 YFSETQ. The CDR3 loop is CASSLLGQGRVNTEAFF. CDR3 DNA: TGCGCCAGCAGCTTGCTTGGACAGGGGAGAGTGAACACTGAAGCTTTCTTT.

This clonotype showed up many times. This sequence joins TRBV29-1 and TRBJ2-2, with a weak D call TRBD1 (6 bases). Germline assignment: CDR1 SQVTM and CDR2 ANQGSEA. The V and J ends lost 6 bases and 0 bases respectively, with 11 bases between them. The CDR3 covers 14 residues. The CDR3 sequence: CSVGTPTNTGELFF. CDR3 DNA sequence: TGCAGCGTAGGGACACCTACGAACACCGGGGAGCTGTTTTTT.

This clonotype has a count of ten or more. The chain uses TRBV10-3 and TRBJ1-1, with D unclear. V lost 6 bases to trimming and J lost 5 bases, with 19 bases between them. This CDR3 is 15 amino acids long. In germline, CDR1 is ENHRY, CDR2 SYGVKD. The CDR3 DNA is TGTGCCATCAGCTCTCCACACAGCGGGGATACTGAAGCTTTCTTT. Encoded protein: CAISSPHSGDTEAFF.

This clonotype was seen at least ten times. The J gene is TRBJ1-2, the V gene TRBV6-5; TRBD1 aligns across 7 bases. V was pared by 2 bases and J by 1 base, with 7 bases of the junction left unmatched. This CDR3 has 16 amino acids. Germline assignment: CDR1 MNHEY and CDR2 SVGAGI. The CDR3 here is CASSYGGTVFNYGYTF. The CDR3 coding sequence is TGTGCCAGCAGTTACGGCGGGACAGTCTTTAACTATGGCTACACCTTC.